These T cell receptor beta chains were read from a single sample in a study of T cells after yellow fever vaccination. MiXCR was run by TCRdb on the 5' RACE reads, yielding one entry per CDR3 protein. Among 610,000 or so distinct CDR3 sequences listed, 12% were seen once. Material: PBMCs, obtained on the day of the yellow fever booster vaccination. The receptors were gathered from a man aged 30 to 39 who received the YFV17D yellow fever vaccine. Each CDR3 is given with its conserved first and last residue. The D gene is left open where the match is weak. A row's size may be missing; if present it is once, few, many or a size class.

V	size	J	D	length	CDR3	DNA
TRBV7-3	NA	TRBJ2-3	NA	15	CASSLSGQSTDTQYF	TGTGCCAGCAGCCTCTCGGGACAAAGCACAGATACGCAGTATTTT
TRBV28	NA	TRBJ2-6	NA	14	CASTSGAGANVLTF	TGTGCCAGCACTTCGGGGGCTGGGGCCAACGTCCTGACTTTC
TRBV7-8	few	TRBJ2-3	NA	13	CASSPVARDTSYF	TGTGCCAGCAGCCCCGTAGCTCGGGACACGTCATATTTT
TRBV20-1	NA	TRBJ2-7	TRBD1	15	CSASSWGTGAGEQYF	TGCAGTGCTAGCTCGTGGGGGACAGGGGCCGGCGAGCAGTACTTC
TRBV20-1	NA	TRBJ2-7	TRBD2	13	CSATGTRTYEQYF	TGCAGTGCCACCGGGACTAGGACCTACGAGCAGTACTTC
TRBV29-1	few	TRBJ2-7	TRBD1	14	CSVEDRGQGYEQYF	TGCAGCGTTGAAGATCGAGGACAGGGGTACGAGCAGTACTTC
TRBV29-1	NA	TRBJ1-2	NA	10	CSVDSGGYTF	TGCAGCGTTGACTCGGGAGGCTACACCTTC
TRBV7-8	few	TRBJ2-7	TRBD1	15	CASSLGTGSPYEQYF	TGTGCCAGCAGCTTAGGGACAGGGAGTCCCTACGAGCAGTACTTC
TRBV5-4	NA	TRBJ2-3	NA	12	CASSPTDNTQYF	TGTGCCAGCAGCCCCACGGATAATACGCAGTATTTT
TRBV24-1	few	TRBJ2-2	TRBD1	16	CATSDRGQGVGGELFF	TGTGCCACCAGTGACCGGGGACAGGGGGTCGGCGGGGAGCTGTTTTTT
TRBV6-1	few	TRBJ2-1	TRBD2	16	CASNPRSGRPSHEQFF	TGTGCCAGCAACCCAAGGAGCGGGAGGCCCAGCCATGAGCAGTTCTTC